The rows below give T cell receptor beta chains drawn from one sample of a study of cytomegalovirus exposure and HLA in healthy donors. Sequenced by immunoSEQ multiplex PCR; TCRdb stores in-frame clones only, minus some. Here the sample spans roughly 75,000 clones, 75% to 85% being singletons. The specimen sequenced was PBMCs. The source is a man in his 70s in good health and CMV-seropositive. The CDR3 runs from the conserved cysteine through the conserved F or W. The order of the fields is J gene, V gene, clone size, D gene, CDR3 DNA, CDR3 protein. A D gene is named only where the DNA matches it firmly. Clone size is stated in some rows and not others, as once, few, many or a class when expanded.

TRBJ1-6,TRBV2,.,TRBD1,TGTGCCAGCAGGGGGACAGAGAGCTCCTATAATTCACCCCTCCACTTT,CASRGTESSYNSPLHF
TRBJ2-2,TRBV11-2,.,.,TGTGCCAGCAGCAACCCCGGCGGGGAGCTGTTTTTT,CASSNPGGELFF
TRBJ2-2,TRBV29-1,.,TRBD1,TGCAGCGGTGGGGAACAGGGGTCCACCGGGGAGCTGTTTTTT,CSGGEQGSTGELFF
TRBJ1-1,TRBV7-9,.,.,TGTGCCAGCAGCTTACGACAGGACTTGAACACTGAAGCTTTCTTT,CASSLRQDLNTEAFF
TRBJ1-1,TRBV19,.,.,TGTGCCAGTAGTATTCTGGGAGGCACTGAAGCTTTCTTT,CASSILGGTEAFF
TRBJ1-1,TRBV2,.,.,TGTGCCAGCAGAAACGGGGGAACTGAAGCTTTCTTT,CASRNGGTEAFF
TRBJ2-7,TRBV6-5,.,TRBD1,TGTGCCAGCAGCTCGCTGGGACAGGGCTTCTACGAGCAGTACTTC,CASSSLGQGFYEQYF
TRBJ2-1,TRBV5-1,.,.,TGCGCCAGCACCCCGCGAACGGGAAGTAATAATGAGCAGTTCTTC,CASTPRTGSNNEQFF
TRBJ1-5,TRBV10-3,.,TRBD1,TGTGCCATCAGTGATCCCGACAGGGGGGATCAGCCCCAGCATTTT,CAISDPDRGDQPQHF
TRBJ2-3,TRBV5-8,once,TRBD1,TGTGCCAGCAGCTCGGGTACTGGACAGGGGACTGATACGCAGTATTTT,CASSSGTGQGTDTQYF
TRBJ2-5,TRBV15,.,TRBD1,TGTGCCACCAGCATCCAGGGGGCTACCCAGTACTTC,CATSIQGATQYF
TRBJ1-5,TRBV7-8,.,.,TGTGCCAGCAGCGCACAGGGATCTCAGCCCCAGCATTTT,CASSAQGSQPQHF
TRBJ2-3,TRBV18,once,TRBD2,TGTGCCAGCTCACCACTGGGCTATGGGAGGGCAGATACGCAGTATTTT,CASSPLGYGRADTQYF
TRBJ1-5,TRBV7-9,.,.,TGTGCCAGCAGCTATACGGGGGGCTACAATCAGCCCCAGCATTTT,CASSYTGGYNQPQHF
TRBJ2-7,TRBV6-5,.,TRBD1,TGTGCCAGCAGTTCAGGACAGGGGAGAGTCAACGAGCAGTACTTC,CASSSGQGRVNEQYF
TRBJ2-7,TRBV29-1,.,TRBD2,TGCAGTACTAGCGGGAGGGCTGGGGCGCGAGAGCAGTACTTC,CSTSGRAGAREQYF
TRBJ2-3,TRBV6-1,.,TRBD1,TGTGCCAGCAGCTCCCAGGGACAGAAGACAGATACGCAGTATTTT,CASSSQGQKTDTQYF
TRBJ2-3,TRBV7-9,.,.,TGTGCCAGCAGCCCCTTTGTGGGGGGGCCCACAGATACGCAGTATTTT,CASSPFVGGPTDTQYF
TRBJ2-7,TRBV5-1,.,TRBD1,TGCGCCAGCAGCTTGACCCAGGGGGCGACCGAGCAGTACTTC,CASSLTQGATEQYF
TRBJ2-7,TRBV15,few,TRBD1,TGTGCCACCAGCAGGACCCGGGACAGGGGACTCTACGAGCAGTACTTC,CATSRTRDRGLYEQYF
TRBJ1-2,TRBV11-2,.,.,TGTGCCAGCAGCTTAGGTCCGGGGTATGGGGGCTACACCTTC,CASSLGPGYGGYTF
TRBJ2-7,TRBV6-1,.,TRBD1,TGTGCCAGCAGTGCCTGGACAGGGGGTTCCTACGAGCAGTACTTC,CASSAWTGGSYEQYF
TRBJ2-3,TRBV5-8,.,TRBD2,TGTGCCAGCAGCTTGGTTCTAGCGGGAGCGGATACGCAGTATTTT,CASSLVLAGADTQYF
TRBJ2-7,TRBV11-2,.,.,TGTGCCAGCAGCTTCTCAGGAACATACGAGCAGTACTTC,CASSFSGTYEQYF
TRBJ2-3,TRBV6-5,few,TRBD1,TGTGCCAGCAGTTACGGGGGACAGGGTAGAGATACGCAGTATTTT,CASSYGGQGRDTQYF
TRBJ2-7,TRBV27,.,.,TGTGCCAGCGCCCCGACTAACCTCGGCGAGCAGTACTTC,CASAPTNLGEQYF
TRBJ1-1,TRBV6-6,once,TRBD1,TGTGCCAGCAGTCCGCCGACAGGGTTGAACACTGAAGCTTTCTTT,CASSPPTGLNTEAFF
TRBJ2-1,TRBV5-1,.,.,TGCGCCAGCAGTCCAAATTACAATGAGCAGTTCTTC,CASSPNYNEQFF
TRBJ2-1,TRBV29-1,.,TRBD1,TGCAGCGTTGATTTAGGACAGGGTTTCAATGAGCAGTTCTTC,CSVDLGQGFNEQFF
TRBJ2-2,TRBV11-2,.,.,TGTGCCAGCAGCACCTATCTGGGGGGTAACGGGGAGCTGTTTTTT,CASSTYLGGNGELFF
TRBJ1-4,TRBV11-2,once,.,TGTGCCAGCAGACACTACGCAGGGAGGGCGCCGGGTGAAAAACTGTTTTTT,CASRHYAGRAPGEKLFF
TRBJ2-1,TRBV6-4,.,TRBD2,TGTGCCAGCAGTGAAGGGTCTGCGGGAGCGGCGGTGGGAAATGAGCAGTTCTTC,CASSEGSAGAAVGNEQFF
TRBJ2-3,TRBV9,.,TRBD1,TGTGCCAGCAGCGCCCCCGGGACAGTCACAGATACGCAGTATTTT,CASSAPGTVTDTQYF
TRBJ2-7,TRBV2,.,TRBD2,TGTGCCAGCAGGAAGACGACCGCGGGGGAGGGCGAGCAGTACTTC,CASRKTTAGEGEQYF
TRBJ2-4,TRBV7-9,.,.,TGTGCCAGCAGCTTAGCGGGAGGGGGGGACATTCAGTACTTC,CASSLAGGGDIQYF
TRBJ2-3,TRBV2,.,TRBD1,TGTGCCAGCAGTGAGAGGACAGGAGGCACAGATACGCAGTATTTT,CASSERTGGTDTQYF
TRBJ2-7,TRBV5-1,.,TRBD1,TGCGCCAGCCGACAGGGATTTAGCTCCTACGAGCAGTACTTC,CASRQGFSSYEQYF
TRBJ1-2,TRBV10-1,few,.,TGCGCCAGCAGCCGGGACTCGACCGGCTACACCTTC,CASSRDSTGYTF
TRBJ2-4,TRBV7-9,.,.,TGTGCCAGCAGCTGGGGGACGGGGACTCACTCAGACATTCAGTACTTC,CASSWGTGTHSDIQYF
TRBJ1-5,TRBV6-6,.,TRBD1,TGTGCCAGCAGTTACTTCAGGGGGCCCAGCAATCAGCCCCAGCATTTT,CASSYFRGPSNQPQHF
TRBJ1-6,TRBV9,.,TRBD1,TGTGCCAGCAGCGTAGAGCCAGGGGGTCAAGGAACTTCACCCCTCCACTTT,CASSVEPGGQGTSPLHF
TRBJ1-2,TRBV2,.,.,TGTGCCAGCTGGGCCAACTATGGCTACACCTTC,CASWANYGYTF
TRBJ1-1,TRBV29-1,.,.,TGCAGCGTTGCAATAGGGGCGAACACTGAAGCTTTCTTT,CSVAIGANTEAFF
TRBJ1-1,TRBV19,.,TRBD1,TGTGCCAGTACCACGGGACAGGGGTCGAGGACTGAAGCTTTCTTT,CASTTGQGSRTEAFF
TRBJ2-5,TRBV6-1,.,.,TGTGCCAGTACTGCCGGGACACACCAAGAGACCCAGTACTTC,CASTAGTHQETQYF
TRBJ2-1,TRBV7-3,.,TRBD2,TGTGCCAGCAGCCCAAGCGGGGCCTACAATGAGCAGTTCTTC,CASSPSGAYNEQFF
TRBJ1-1,TRBV29-1,few,.,TGCAGCGTTGAGGAGCACCCGAACACTGAAGCTTTCTTT,CSVEEHPNTEAFF
TRBJ1-5,TRBV4-3,.,TRBD1,TGCGCCAGCAGCCAAGGGACAGGGGGTGATCAGCCCCAGCATTTT,CASSQGTGGDQPQHF
TRBJ2-7,TRBV10-3,.,.,TGTGCCATCAGCCCAACGACAGGTACCTACGAGCAGTACTTC,CAISPTTGTYEQYF
TRBJ2-5,TRBV11-2,.,TRBD1,TGTGCCAGCAGCTTAGTCTGGACAGGGAAAGAGACCCAGTACTTC,CASSLVWTGKETQYF
TRBJ2-5,TRBV5-8,.,.,TGTGCCAGCAGCTTAGCTCCCGGGACCGGGGGGCGGAAGACCCAGTACTTC,CASSLAPGTGGRKTQYF
TRBJ2-5,TRBV9,.,.,TGTGCCAGCAGCGTGACAGGGGAGGGGGAGACCCAGTACTTC,CASSVTGEGETQYF
TRBJ2-5,TRBV5-4,.,.,TGTGCCAGCAGCTTGGTTGGCCAGAAAGAGACCCAGTACTTC,CASSLVGQKETQYF
TRBJ2-2,TRBV5-1,.,.,TGCGCCAGCAGCTACGGACTAACCGGGGAGCTGTTTTTT,CASSYGLTGELFF